Listed here are 29 T cell receptor beta chains from one sample, sequenced in a study of regulatory T cells in long-lasting Graves disease (dated by TCRdb to 2020 to 2023). Read against the paper, the sample's time point label means: newly diagnosed GD, antithyroid drugs for less than 3 months. For both TCR sequencing and RNA sequencing, RNA was extracted from PBMCs using TRIzol. The library was generated by multiplex PCR. The run used an Illumina HiSeq 4000. iRepertoire HTBI primers and Arm-PCR amplification of CDR3 regions were used to construct TCR beta libraries. TCRdb reran the public reads through fastp at Q25 and MiXCR, keeping productive beta chains. One record per CDR3 amino acid sequence lists the most common genes and DNA. This sample gives hundreds of thousands of distinct CDR3 sequences in total; 16% of them show up just once. The top ten clonotypes cover around 25% of the sample. This sample was shared with a second study, whose subject was T cells in Graves' hyperthyroidism and ophthalmopathy.

Material: peripheral blood mononuclear cells (PBMCs), obtained at new diagnosis, from a patient treated with antithyroid drugs. These receptors were obtained from a woman aged 35-60 years with Graves disease. Donor details come from another sample of the same person, matched by shared clones.

The rearrangement uses TRBV3-1 and TRBJ1-6; TRBD1 aligns across 11 bases. CDR1 and CDR2 (germline): LGHDT, YNNKEL (reference sequence). The CDR3 runs 14 residues. Trimming at V came to 3 bases and at J to 10 bases, leaving 2 bases not matched to a gene. The CDR3 DNA reads TGTGCCAGCAGCCAGGACAGGGGGCAATCACCCCTCCACTTT. This translates into CASSQDRGQSPLHF.

In this sample, this clonotype turned up many times. This chain joins TRBV6-5 and TRBJ1-6; 7 bases map to TRBD1. V shed 2 bases, J shed 9 bases, and the junction held 10 bases outside the gene matches. Germline V gives CDR1 MNHEY, CDR2 SVGAGI. CDR3 size: 16 residues. CDR3: CASSYGPGGSFSPLHF. DNA for the CDR3: TGTGCCAGCAGTTACGGGCCAGGGGGAAGTTTTTCACCCCTCCACTTT.

This clonotype was seen more than once but under ten times. This chain uses TRBV19 with TRBJ2-7; either TRBD1 or TRBD2 may supply D (5 bases each). Deletions cut 5 bases from V and 4 bases from J, with 18 bases between. This CDR3 region has 15 residues. CDR1 is LNHDA, CDR2 SQIVND, per germline (reference sequence). Written as DNA, the CDR3 is TGTGCCAGTAGTTCATCCGGGACGTCACTATACGAGCAGTACTTC. Translation: CASSSSGTSLYEQYF.

The rearrangement links TRBV13 to TRBJ2-1, with D tentatively TRBD1 or TRBD2 (5 bases each). Trimming pared 5 bases from V and 4 bases from J, leaving 12 bases between. The germline gives CDR1 PRHDT, CDR2 FYEKMQ (reference sequence). The CDR3 spans 14 residues. The CDR3 nucleotides are TGTGCCAGCAGCCACCGGGACGGATACAATGAGCAGTTCTTC. This translates into CASSHRDGYNEQFF.

This clonotype was found many times. This chain connects TRBV28 to TRBJ1-6, with D maybe TRBD1 (5 bases). The germline V gene has CDR1 MDHEN and CDR2 SYDVKM. The CDR3 runs to 16 residues. V dropped 5 bases and J dropped 9 bases, with 20 bases sitting between them. CDR3 region: CASSQTRKRGSSPLHF. CDR3 nucleotides: TGTGCCAGCAGTCAGACTCGCAAAAGGGGCAGTTCACCCCTCCACTTT.

At least ten counts were recorded for this clonotype. V is TRBV30 and J is TRBJ2-7; D ambiguous. Trimming stripped 8 bases from V and 0 bases from J, with 11 bases between. The CDR3 sequence is 12 residues long. Germline loops: CDR1 GTSNPN, CDR2 SVGIG (reference sequence). CDR3 loop: CALVDISYEQYF. The CDR3 region has the DNA TGTGCCCTTGTAGACATCTCCTACGAGCAGTACTTC.

This chain uses TRBV7-9 with TRBJ1-1; no definite D call. This CDR3 region has 12 residues. The germline CDR1 and CDR2 sequences are SEHNR and FQNEAQ (reference sequence). V gave up 7 bases and J gave up 9 bases, with 15 bases separating them. This CDR3 reads CASIKLEGKAFF. DNA of the CDR3: TGTGCCAGCATAAAGCTAGAAGGAAAAGCTTTCTTT.

The table lists this clonotype with a few counts. V is TRBV30 and J is TRBJ1-2; D ambiguous. Trimming shortened V by 0 bases and J by 8 bases, and 10 bases separated the two germline ends. CDR3 length equals 12 residues. Germline V lookup: CDR1 GTSNPN, CDR2 SVGIG (reference sequence). Written as DNA, the CDR3 is TGTGCCTGGAGTGTATTGGGTCTCGGCTACACCTTC. The encoded protein is CAWSVLGLGYTF.

This clonotype was counted between two and nine times. V is TRBV4-1 and J is TRBJ1-5, with D possibly TRBD1 on 5 matching bases. The ends were cut back, 0 bases at V and 7 bases at J, with 13 bases in the middle. Germline lookup yields CDR1 MGHRA and CDR2 YSYEKL. There are 15 residues in the CDR3. CDR3 sequence reads: CASSQDWRGHQPQHF. CDR3 nucleotide sequence: TGCGCCAGCAGCCAAGATTGGCGGGGCCACCAGCCCCAGCATTTT.

This clonotype was found once. The J gene is TRBJ2-3, the V gene TRBV12-3 or TRBV12-4; 9 bases fit TRBD2. The length of the CDR3 is 15 residues. J was trimmed by 8 bases and V by 5 bases; bases with no gene match: 11. The CDR3 spells CASSGPGTSRGTQYF. The DNA of the CDR3 is TGTGCCAGCAGTGGCCCGGGGACTAGCCGGGGTACGCAGTATTTT.

In this sample, this clonotype turned up many times. The V and J genes are TRBV2 and TRBJ2-7; 9 nucleotides agree with TRBD2. The CDR3 has 15 residues. The ends lost 6 bases at V and 2 bases at J; junction bases unmatched: 8. Germline V gives CDR1 SNHLY, CDR2 FYNNEI. The CDR3 loop is CASSPLAGRTYEQYF. CDR3 coding DNA: TGTGCCAGCAGCCCGCTAGCGGGGCGGACCTACGAGCAGTACTTC.

This clonotype was observed a handful of times. V is TRBV5-1 and J is TRBJ1-1; D gene unclear. Germline lookup yields CDR1 SGHRS and CDR2 YFSETQ. Trimming shortened V by 1 base and J by 0 bases, and 7 bases separated the two germline ends. The CDR3 has 14 amino acids. DNA for the CDR3: TGCGCCAGCAGCTTGCATTTTCTGAACACTGAAGCTTTCTTT. Encoded protein: CASSLHFLNTEAFF.

The chain combines TRBV4-1 with TRBJ1-5; TRBD1 agrees at 7 bases. The CDR3 is 17 amino acids. The germline V gene has CDR1 MGHRA and CDR2 YSYEKL. Losses at the gene ends were 0 bases for V and 3 bases for J; bases not matched to a gene: 8. CDR3 bases: TGCGCCAGCAGCCAAGACCGAGGGGGCGGCCTCAATCAGCCCCAGCATTTT. This translates into CASSQDRGGGLNQPQHF.

In regard to this clonotype: A much larger clone lies a single base off, so this may be a read error. The J gene is TRBJ2-3, the V gene TRBV6-2 or TRBV6-3, with 10 bases that match TRBD2. CDR1 is MNHEY and CDR2 is SVGEGT in the germline V gene. There are 14 residues in the CDR3. Germline trimming cut 10 bases from V and 1 base from J; bases unmatched to any gene: 5. CDR3 region: CATALAGGTDTQYF. In nucleotides, the CDR3 is TGTGCCACCGCCCTAGCGGGGGGCACAGATACGCAGTATTTT.

The rearrangement joins TRBV18 to TRBJ2-1, with a weak D call TRBD2 (5 bases). CDR1 is KGHSH, CDR2 LQKENI, per germline. The CDR3 length is 14 residues. V lost 3 bases and J 6 bases, leaving 12 bases between the germline ends. As DNA, the CDR3 is TGTGCCAGCTCACCGGCCGGCGGAGGCAATGAGCAGTTCTTC. Translation gives CASSPAGGGNEQFF.

The rearrangement links TRBV5-4 to TRBJ1-2; D is unclear. With 6 bases removed from V and 4 bases from J, the gap between germline ends came to 13 bases. Germline CDR1 is SGHNT and CDR2 is YYREEE (reference sequence). The CDR3 contains 13 residues. DNA of the CDR3: TGTGCCAGCACGGCCACGGGAGGCTATGGCTACACCTTC. Residues: CASTATGGYGYTF. Combining the CDR3 with reference TRBV5-4 and TRBJ1-2 gives the whole variable domain ETGVTQSPTHLIKTRGQQVTLRCSSQSGHNTVSWYQQALGQGPQFIFQYYREEENGRGNFPPRFSGLQFPNYSSELNVNALELDDSALYLCASTATGGYGYTFGSGTRLTVV.

This clonotype was recorded only once. This could be a read error, since a much larger clone is one nucleotide away. The CDR3 spells CASSQVVGVRGCTF. In DNA form, the CDR3 reads TGTGCCAGCAGCCAAGTGGTGGGGGTTCGGGGCTGCACCTTC. This chain uses TRBV3-1 with TRBJ1-2; TRBD1 is a possible D gene (5 bases). The CDR3 totals 14 residues. The germline V gene encodes CDR1 LGHDT and CDR2 YNNKEL (reference sequence).

This chain uses TRBV5-1 with TRBJ2-7, with D tentatively TRBD1 (5 bases). Trimming removed 8 bases from V and 0 bases from J, with 18 bases in between. Germline loops: CDR1 SGHRS, CDR2 YFSETQ. This CDR3 has 15 amino acids. CDR3 DNA sequence: TGCGCCAGTTCCCAACAGGTCATGGCCTCCTACGAGCAGTACTTC. Translating gives CASSQQVMASYEQYF. Full variable domain (outside the CDR3, taken from reference TRBV5-1 and TRBJ2-7): KAGVTQTPRYLIKTRGQQVTLSCSPISGHRSVSWYQQTPGQGLQFLFEYFSETQRNKGNFPGRFSGRQFSNSRSEMNVSTLELGDSALYLCASSQQVMASYEQYFGPGTRLTVT.

The V gene is TRBV3-1, the J gene TRBJ2-1; D perhaps matches TRBD1 (5 bases). The CDR3 is 14 amino acids. Germline V gene lookup returns CDR1 LGHDT and CDR2 YNNKEL (reference sequence). V gave up 4 bases and J gave up 9 bases, with 16 bases separating them. This chain's CDR3 is CASSPLAGFGEQFF. The DNA of the CDR3 is TGTGCCAGCAGCCCGCTGGCAGGGTTCGGTGAGCAGTTCTTC.

This clonotype was seen more than once but under ten times. The chain carries TRBV4-1 and TRBJ2-7; D unclear. Per the germline V gene, CDR1 is MGHRA and CDR2 is YSYEKL. The CDR3 contains 13 residues. V lost 4 bases and J lost 5, with 12 bases in between. The CDR3 region has the DNA TGCGCCAGCAGCCCCTCCCCTTGGGACGAGCAGTACTTC. It codes for CASSPSPWDEQYF.

CDR3 protein: CASNRQGYSNTGELFF. CDR3 in DNA: TGTGCCAGCAACCGACAGGGTTATTCGAACACCGGGGAGCTGTTTTTT. This chain uses TRBV6-1 with TRBJ2-2, with 7 bases aligning to TRBD1. The CDR3 runs 16 residues. Germline trimming cut 7 bases from V and 0 bases from J; bases unmatched to any gene: 8. Looked up from germline, CDR1 is MNHNS and CDR2 is SASEGT.

The V call is TRBV24-1, the J call TRBJ2-2; D possibly corresponds to TRBD1 (5 bases). The germline V gene has CDR1 KGHDR and CDR2 SFDVKD. This CDR3 contains 15 residues. V lost 9 bases and J 5 bases, leaving 18 bases between the germline ends. CDR3 nucleotide sequence: TGTGCCACCGGACATCCGGGTTCAGGGACCGGGGAGCTGTTTTTT. This translates into CATGHPGSGTGELFF.

This clonotype was recorded many times. The V call is TRBV3-1, the J call TRBJ2-3; 7 bases line up with TRBD1. Germline CDR1 and CDR2: LGHDT and YNNKEL (reference sequence). The J segment lost 2 bases and the V segment lost 3 bases, leaving 8 bases of the junction unmatched. The CDR3 consists of 16 residues. CDR3 nucleotides: TGTGCCAGCAGCCACCCGCCGGGACAGAACACAGATACGCAGTATTTT. Residues: CASSHPPGQNTDTQYF.

This clonotype was seen ten or more times. The chain has TRBV9 and TRBJ2-5; D may match TRBD1 or TRBD2 (5 bases each). From germline, CDR1 is SGDLS and CDR2 YYNGEE. The V and J ends lost 0 bases and 5 bases respectively, with 14 bases between them. The CDR3 runs 15 residues. CDR3 sequence reads: CASSVERGVAETQYF. As DNA, the CDR3 is TGTGCCAGCAGCGTAGAGAGGGGTGTTGCGGAGACCCAGTACTTC. Based on the CDR3 plus reference TRBV9 and TRBJ2-5, the full variable domain is DSGVTQTPKHLITATGQRVTLRCSPRSGDLSVYWYQQSLDQGLQFLIQYYNGEERAKGNILERFSAQQFPDLHSELNLSSLELGDSALYFCASSVERGVAETQYFGPGTRLLVL.

A few counts support this clonotype. The chain joins TRBV6-1 to TRBJ2-7, with 12 bases lining up with TRBD2. Losses at the gene ends were 6 bases for V and 1 base for J; bases not matched to a gene: 4. There are 15 residues in the CDR3. The germline gives CDR1 MNHNS, CDR2 SASEGT. The CDR3 DNA reads as TGTGCCAGCAGGTCCGGACTAGCGGGATCCTACGAGCAGTACTTC. Its translation is CASRSGLAGSYEQYF.

This sequence joins TRBV7-3 and TRBJ2-1; the match to TRBD2 covers 12 bases. Germline CDR1 reads SGHTA; CDR2 reads FQGTGA. Trimming took 2 bases from V and 6 from J; bases not matched to a gene: 5. CDR3 length: 16 amino acids. The CDR3 DNA follows: TGTGCCAGCAGCTTACAAGGACTAGCGGGGAGCAATGAGCAGTTCTTC. As protein: CASSLQGLAGSNEQFF. Combining the CDR3 with reference TRBV7-3 and TRBJ2-1 gives the whole variable domain GAGVSQTPSNKVTEKGKYVELRCDPISGHTALYWYRQSLGQGPEFLIYFQGTGAADDSGLPNDRFFAVRPEGSVSTLKIQRTERGDSAVYLCASSLQGLAGSNEQFFGPGTRLTVL.

Note on this clonotype: A far bigger clonotype differs at one base, so this is likely a read error. V and J are TRBV11-1 and TRBJ1-2, with 7 bases that match TRBD1. Germline lookup yields CDR1 SGHAT and CDR2 FQDESV (reference sequence). The CDR3 loop spans 16 amino acids. The CDR3 spells CAGRRDRDTSGYGYTF. In DNA, the CDR3 is TGTGCCGGCAGACGCGACAGGGACACAAGTGGCTATGGCTACACCTTC.

In this sample, this clonotype turned up a few times. CDR3 bases: TGTGCCAGCAGCGTAACCGCGTACACTGAAGCTTTCTTT. Translation: CASSVTAYTEAFF. The chain combines TRBV9 with TRBJ1-1, with D uncertain. The CDR3 runs 13 residues. The germline gives CDR1 SGDLS, CDR2 YYNGEE. V lost 1 base and J 3 bases, leaving 7 bases between the germline ends.

This clonotype was detected many times. The chain uses TRBV28 and TRBJ2-7; 9 nucleotides align to TRBD2. Germline V gives CDR1 MDHEN, CDR2 SYDVKM. The V and J ends lost 5 bases and 0 bases, in that order; junction bases with no gene match: 5. There are 15 residues in the CDR3. This chain's CDR3 is CASSILAGSSYEQYF. CDR3 in DNA: TGTGCCAGCAGTATTCTAGCGGGGAGCTCCTACGAGCAGTACTTC.